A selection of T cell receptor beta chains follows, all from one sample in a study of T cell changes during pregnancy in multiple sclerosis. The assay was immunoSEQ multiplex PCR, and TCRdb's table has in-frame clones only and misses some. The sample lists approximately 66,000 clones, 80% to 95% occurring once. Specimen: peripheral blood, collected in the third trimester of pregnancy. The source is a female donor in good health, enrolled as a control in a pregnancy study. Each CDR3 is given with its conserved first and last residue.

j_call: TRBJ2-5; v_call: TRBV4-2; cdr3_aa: CASSQIAQETQYF
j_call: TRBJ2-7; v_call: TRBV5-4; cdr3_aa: CASSLDPAEAYEQYF
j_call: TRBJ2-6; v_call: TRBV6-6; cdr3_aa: CASGPGANVLTF
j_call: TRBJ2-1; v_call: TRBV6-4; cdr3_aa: CASSSLAGGDEQFF
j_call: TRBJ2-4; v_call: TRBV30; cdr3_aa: CAWRGVGLGKNIQYF
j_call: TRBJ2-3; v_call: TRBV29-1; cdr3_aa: CSVEVALATPFTDTQYF
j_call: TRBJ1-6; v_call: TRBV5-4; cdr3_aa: CASSPRTGGRSPLHF
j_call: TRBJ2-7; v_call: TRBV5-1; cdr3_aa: CASSRDRDEQYF
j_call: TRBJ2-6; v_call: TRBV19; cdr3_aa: CASRPGGTGANVLTF
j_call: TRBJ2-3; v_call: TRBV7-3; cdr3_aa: CASSSGTSGTDTQYF
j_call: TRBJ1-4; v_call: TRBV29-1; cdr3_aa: CSVRDRDNEKLFF
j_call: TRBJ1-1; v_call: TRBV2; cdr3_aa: CASSEADSEAFF
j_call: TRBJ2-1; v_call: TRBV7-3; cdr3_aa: CASSLGGGLYNEQFF
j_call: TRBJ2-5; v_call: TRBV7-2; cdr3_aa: CASSLARTSGGASLNTQYF
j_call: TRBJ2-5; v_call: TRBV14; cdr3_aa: CASSQDRDRLQETQYF
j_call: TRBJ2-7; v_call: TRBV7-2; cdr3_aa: CASSLGQGSSYEQYF
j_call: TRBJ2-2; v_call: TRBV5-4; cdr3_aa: CASSLDRQFRELFF